This T cell receptor (beta chain) was recorded in a study of OX40 agonist ivuxolimab in advanced cancers. Looking at the study overall: Patients with prior anti-PD-1, anti-PD-L1 or anti-CTLA-4 therapy were eligible; 40% had some.

Per germline, CDR1 MNHEY and CDR2 SVGAGI. V was cut by 6 bases and J by 5 bases, with 15 bases left in between. CDR3 length equals 14 residues. Assay used: immunoSEQ multiplex PCR; TCRdb lists only in-frame clones, some missing. The sample yields about 43,000 clones, more than 75% seen once. The chain is built from TRBV6-5 and TRBJ2-3; the D gene is possibly TRBD2 (6 bases). Sequenced here: CD4+ or CD8+ T cells sorted from blood, sampled in a trial of the OX40 agonist ivuxolimab. The receptor was derived from an adult with an advanced solid tumor such as melanoma, head and neck, liver or kidney cancer. The CDR3 nucleotides are TGTGCCAGCAGCTTCGGGAGAGGGATAGATACGCAGTATTTT. As protein: CASSFGRGIDTQYF.